This T cell receptor (beta chain) was sequenced in a study of CD4+ T cells in melanoma. Overall study results and limits: CD8+ T cell, macrophage and B cell function reportedly correlated with neoantigen-specific CD4+ T cells. Reportedly, melanoma neoantigen-specific CD4+ T cells showed varied differentiation states.

The CDR3 has 16 amino acids. The J segment lost 1 base and the V segment lost 2 bases, leaving 3 bases of the junction unmatched. From germline, CDR1 is MNHNY and CDR2 SVGAGI (reference sequence). With respect to this clone: Its antigen is undetermined.

Profiling relied on immunoSEQ multiplex PCR, and the TCRdb table lists in-frame clones only, not all of them. Here the sample spans about 54,000 clones, nearly 70% being singletons. The V and J genes are TRBV6-6 and TRBJ2-2, with 8 positions matching TRBD2. Sequenced sample: tumor tissue. This receptor was obtained from a human donor with melanoma. The CDR3 is CASSYPTSGNTGELFF. CDR3 in DNA: TGTGCCAGCAGTTACCCCACTAGCGGGAACACCGGGGAGCTGTTTTTT.